This TCR beta chain originates from a study of CD8 T cells in ankylosing spondylitis (dated by TCRdb to the late 2010s). With respect to the entire study: The study set out to find disease-linked TCR variants by profiling T cell receptor beta repertoires in ankylosing spondylitis patients and healthy donors. The whole study cohort included over a hundred healthy donors and about two dozen ankylosing spondylitis patients. Peripheral blood samples were taken, and synovial fluid was additionally collected from ankylosing spondylitis patients. On the study overall, not on this receptor specifically: According to the report, matched synovial fluid samples from ankylosing spondylitis patients were significantly enriched for the disease-linked clones. In peripheral blood, the disease-linked clones were found at relatively low frequencies and had a CD8+ phenotype. Some motif variants were previously reported in synovial fluid and blood of reactive arthritis patients, suggesting common disease-initiation mechanisms. Blood from ankylosing spondylitis patients appeared to be characterized by a TCR beta motif composed of under ten highly homologous amino acid variants.

The run used an Illumina HiSeq 2500. Quantitative 5'-RACE with molecular barcodes was used to prepare TCR beta libraries. On the study's bioinformatics: A new computational method, built on a probabilistic model of VDJ rearrangement, was used to identify disease-linked TCR variants. TCRdb trimmed public reads at Q25 via fastp, called clones via MiXCR and kept in-frame beta chains. Here each entry gathers all rows of one CDR3 protein and keeps the most common genes and DNA. None of the V and J calls come from the authors' own analysis; TCRdb made them. Within this sample are roughly 700,000 distinct CDR3 sequences, with under 20% of them counted one time only. In total, the top ten clones hold under 20% of the sample. Deletion took 4 bases off V and 6 bases off J, with a span of 10 bases between the germline ends. The germline V gene supplies CDR1 SQVTM and CDR2 ANQGSEA. The CDR3 covers 12 residues, taking in both the cysteine and the phenylalanine. Only CDR3 DNA remains: 36 bases, in frame from the first base.

A note on this clonotype: Its antigen target is currently unknown. No much larger clone exists at a distance of one base, and base qualities are not known.

The receptor's source is a male donor with ankylosing spondylitis. The sequence is built from TRBV29-1 and TRBJ2-1, with the D gene possibly TRBD1 or TRBD2, each one fitting 5 bases. The sequenced sample consisted of blood, either unsorted or a sorted T cell fraction (not recorded which). The DNA sequence is given as TGCAGCGTTGCCCGGGACGGCAATGAGCAGTTCTTC. The encoded protein is CSVARDGNEQFF.